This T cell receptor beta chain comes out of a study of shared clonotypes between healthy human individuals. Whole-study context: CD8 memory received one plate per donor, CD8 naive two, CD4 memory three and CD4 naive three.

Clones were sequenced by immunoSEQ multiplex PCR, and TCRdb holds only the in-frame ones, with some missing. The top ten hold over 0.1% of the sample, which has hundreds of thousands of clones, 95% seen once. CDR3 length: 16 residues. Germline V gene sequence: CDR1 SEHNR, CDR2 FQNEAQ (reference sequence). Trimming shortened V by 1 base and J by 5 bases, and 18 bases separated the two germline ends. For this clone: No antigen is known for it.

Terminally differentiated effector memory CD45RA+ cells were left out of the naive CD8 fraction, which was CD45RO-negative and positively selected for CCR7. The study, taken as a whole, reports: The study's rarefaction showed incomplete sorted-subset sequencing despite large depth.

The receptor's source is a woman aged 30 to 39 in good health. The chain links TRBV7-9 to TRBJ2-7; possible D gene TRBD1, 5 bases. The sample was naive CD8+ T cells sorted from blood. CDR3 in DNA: TGTGCCAGCAGCTTAGGCGTAACTCGGACAAGCAACGAGCAGTACTTC. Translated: CASSLGVTRTSNEQYF.